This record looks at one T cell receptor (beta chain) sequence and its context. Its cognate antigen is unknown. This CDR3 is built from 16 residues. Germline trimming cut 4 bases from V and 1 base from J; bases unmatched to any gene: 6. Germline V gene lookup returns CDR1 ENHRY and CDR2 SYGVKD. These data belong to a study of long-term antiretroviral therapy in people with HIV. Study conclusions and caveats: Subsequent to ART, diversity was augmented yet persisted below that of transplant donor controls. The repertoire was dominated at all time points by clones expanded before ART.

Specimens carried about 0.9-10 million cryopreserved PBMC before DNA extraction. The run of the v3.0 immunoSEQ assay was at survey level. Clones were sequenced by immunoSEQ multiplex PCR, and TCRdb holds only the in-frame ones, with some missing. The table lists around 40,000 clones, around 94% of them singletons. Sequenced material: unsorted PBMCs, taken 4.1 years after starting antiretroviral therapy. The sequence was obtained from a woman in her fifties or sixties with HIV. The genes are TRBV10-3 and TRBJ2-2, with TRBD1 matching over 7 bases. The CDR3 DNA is TGTGCCATCAGTGTTACCGGGACAGAGAACACCGGGGAGCTGTTTTTT. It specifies CAISVTGTENTGELFF.